These T cell receptor beta chains were read from a single sample in a study of blood T cells in healthy people across ages. Via MiXCR, TCRdb re-called the 5' RACE reads, giving one row per CDR3 protein. Among approximately 1.5 million distinct CDR3 sequences listed, roughly 32% were seen once. Sequencing input: blood. Source of these receptors: a woman aged 30 to 39 in good health. Both conserved end residues are part of each CDR3. The D gene is left open where the match is weak. Some rows have no size entry. The others give once, few or many, or a class for an expanded clone.

length | D | J | V | size | CDR3 | DNA
17 | TRBD1 | TRBJ1-2 | TRBV5-5 | . | CASSFIPPGQASYGYTF | TGTGCCAGCAGCTTTATTCCCCCGGGACAGGCCTCCTATGGCTACACCTTC
15 | TRBD2 | TRBJ2-1 | TRBV27 | few | CASSSGGNPYNEQFF | TGTGCCAGCAGTTCCGGGGGGAACCCATACAATGAGCAGTTCTTC
12 | . | TRBJ1-5 | TRBV10-3 | . | CAISATREPQHF | TGTGCCATCAGTGCAACGAGGGAGCCCCAGCATTTT
16 | TRBD1 | TRBJ1-6 | TRBV20-1 | . | CSARVPGAGGQSPLHF | TGCAGTGCTAGGGTCCCAGGGGCAGGGGGACAATCACCCCTCCACTTT
14 | . | TRBJ2-6 | TRBV7-6 | many | CASSFASGANVLTF | TGTGCCAGCAGCTTTGCCTCTGGGGCCAACGTCCTGACTTTC
17 | . | TRBJ2-7 | TRBV7-6 | . | CASSLGLIWGGSYKQYF | TGTGCCAGCAGCTTGGGCCTCATTTGGGGCGGCTCCTACAAGCAGTACTTC
13 | . | TRBJ2-5 | TRBV5-1 | . | CASSSQRSETQYF | TGCGCCAGCAGCTCGCAGCGTTCCGAGACCCAGTACTTC
16 | TRBD1 | TRBJ2-7 | TRBV5-1 | . | CASSLDRGKSSYEQYF | TGCGCCAGCAGCTTGGACAGGGGGAAGAGCTCCTACGAGCAGTACTTC
13 | . | TRBJ2-1 | TRBV27 | . | CASSEADYNEQFF | TGTGCCAGCAGCGAAGCAGACTACAATGAGCAGTTCTTC
15 | TRBD1 | TRBJ2-7 | TRBV20-1 | . | CSAGSRDRSSYEQYF | TGCAGTGCTGGATCCCGGGACAGAAGCTCCTACGAGCAGTACTTC
15 | . | TRBJ2-1 | TRBV19 | few | CASRPTGQSNDEQFF | TGTGCCAGTAGACCTACGGGACAATCAAACGATGAGCAGTTCTTC
16 | . | TRBJ2-1 | TRBV20-1 | . | CSARDRSLPSYNEQFF | TGCAGTGCTAGAGATAGGTCCCTACCCTCCTACAATGAGCAGTTCTTC
19 | . | TRBJ1-1 | TRBV21-1 | . | CASSKLRQGAFFEDTEAFF | TGTGCCAGCAGCAAACTGCGACAGGGGGCGTTTTTCGAGGACACTGAAGCTTTCTTT
17 | TRBD2 | TRBJ2-1 | TRBV10-3 | once | CANSDPSSGSSYNEQFF | TGTGCCAACAGTGATCCGTCTAGCGGAAGCTCCTACAATGAGCAGTTCTTC
14 | . | TRBJ1-1 | TRBV5-5 | . | CASSGVGGRTEAFF | TGTGCCAGCAGCGGGGTGGGCGGGAGGACTGAAGCTTTCTTT
16 | . | TRBJ1-4 | TRBV29-1 | . | CSGDVDRSATNEKLFF | TGCAGCGGTGACGTAGACAGGTCTGCAACTAATGAAAAACTGTTTTTT
15 | . | TRBJ1-6 | TRBV2 | few | CASTTSVGLNSPLHF | TGTGCCAGCACCACGAGTGTGGGGCTTAATTCACCCCTCCACTTT
17 | TRBD2 | TRBJ2-1 | TRBV4-2 | few | CASSPPTRAGGDNEQFF | TGTGCCAGCAGCCCCCCAACCCGGGCGGGGGGGGACAATGAGCAGTTCTTC
16 | TRBD2 | TRBJ2-5 | TRBV3-1 | once | CASSQVDERGGNEQYF | TGTGCCAGCAGCCAAGTTGATGAGCGGGGGGGGAATGAGCAGTACTTC
14 | . | TRBJ1-4 | TRBV7-9 | few | CASSSSQTNEKLFF | TGTGCCAGCAGCTCCTCGCAAACTAATGAAAAACTGTTTTTT
13 | TRBD1 | TRBJ1-1 | TRBV30 | once | CAWARQGSPEAFF | TGTGCCTGGGCGCGACAGGGATCTCCTGAAGCTTTCTTT
14 | TRBD1 | TRBJ1-6 | TRBV20-1 | . | CSATGQGLNSPLHF | TGCAGTGCTACCGGACAGGGACTTAATTCACCCCTCCACTTT
14 | . | TRBJ2-3 | TRBV5-1 | . | CASSISASTDTQYF | TGCGCCAGCAGCATCTCAGCTAGCACAGATACGCAGTATTTT
18 | TRBD2 | TRBJ2-3 | TRBV5-6 | . | CASSLILAGEPGTDTQYF | TGTGCCAGCAGCTTGATACTAGCGGGGGAACCAGGCACAGATACGCAGTATTTT
14 | TRBD1 | TRBJ2-7 | TRBV6-1 | few | CASSETGGSYEQYF | TGTGCCAGCAGTGAAACAGGGGGGTCCTACGAGCAGTACTTC
17 | TRBD2 | TRBJ2-5 | TRBV20-1 | . | CSAPRSKGRGGEETQYF | TGCAGTGCACCCCGCAGTAAGGGGCGGGGGGGAGAAGAGACCCAGTACTTC
12 | . | TRBJ2-1 | TRBV7-9 | many | CASSLDVDEQFF | TGTGCCAGCAGCTTAGATGTGGATGAGCAGTTCTTC
11 | . | TRBJ2-4 | TRBV12-3/TRBV12-4 | few | CASSQGGIQYF | TGTGCCAGCAGCCAGGGGGGCATTCAGTACTTC
15 | TRBD1 | TRBJ2-5 | TRBV9 | few | CASSFGTGPRETQYF | TGTGCCAGCAGCTTCGGGACAGGGCCGAGAGAGACCCAGTACTTC
11 | . | TRBJ2-5 | TRBV7-9 | few | CASGMSETQYF | TGTGCCAGCGGTATGTCGGAGACCCAGTACTTC
16 | . | TRBJ2-1 | TRBV6-6 | few | CASSYALQSSYNEQFF | TGTGCCAGCAGTTACGCCCTACAGAGCTCCTACAATGAGCAGTTCTTC
15 | . | TRBJ2-1 | TRBV4-1 | . | CASSQQESSYNEQFF | TGCGCCAGCAGTCAGCAGGAGAGCTCCTACAATGAGCAGTTCTTC
18 | . | TRBJ2-1 | TRBV21-1 | . | CASSSTPLAGGSYNEQFF | TGTGCCAGCAGCTCCACCCCCCTAGCGGGAGGATCCTACAATGAGCAGTTCTTC
15 | . | TRBJ2-1 | TRBV27 | few | CASSLNRVPYNEQFF | TGTGCCAGCAGTTTGAATAGGGTCCCCTACAATGAGCAGTTCTTC
12 | . | TRBJ2-7 | TRBV4-1 | many | CASSQGSDEQYF | TGCGCCAGCAGCCAGGGATCGGACGAGCAGTACTTC
16 | TRBD1 | TRBJ2-7 | TRBV20-1 | . | CSASGESGTAPYEQYF | TGCAGTGCCTCAGGCGAATCCGGGACAGCCCCCTACGAGCAGTACTTC
14 | TRBD2 | TRBJ2-5 | TRBV3-1 | . | CASSQVSGSETQYF | TGTGCCAGCAGCCAAGTTAGCGGGAGTGAGACCCAGTACTTC
17 | . | TRBJ2-1 | TRBV9 | . | CASGPQRHSSSYNEQFF | TGTGCCAGCGGCCCCCAGCGCCATAGTTCCTCCTACAATGAGCAGTTCTTC
17 | TRBD2 | TRBJ2-1 | TRBV6-1 | few | CASSEGRGGRNYNEQFF | TGTGCCAGCAGTGAAGGGAGGGGCGGGAGGAACTACAATGAGCAGTTCTTC
13 | . | TRBJ2-3 | TRBV5-1 | many | CASRDGGTDTQYF | TGCGCCAGCAGGGACGGCGGCACAGATACGCAGTATTTT
16 | TRBD1 | TRBJ1-2 | TRBV20-1 | . | CSARAHGQASSYGYTF | TGCAGTGCTAGAGCTCACGGACAGGCCTCCTCGTATGGCTACACCTTC
15 | . | TRBJ2-5 | TRBV4-2 | . | CASSPHGGEQETQYF | TGTGCCAGCAGCCCTCATGGCGGGGAGCAAGAGACCCAGTACTTC
14 | TRBD1 | TRBJ2-1 | TRBV28 | many | CASTPGGAYNEQFF | TGTGCCAGCACCCCAGGGGGCGCTTACAATGAGCAGTTCTTC
16 | TRBD1 | TRBJ1-6 | TRBV27 | few | CASSFERGPYNSPLHF | TGTGCCAGCAGTTTTGAAAGGGGGCCCTATAATTCACCCCTCCACTTT
14 | . | TRBJ1-1 | TRBV3-1 | . | CASSLPDRNTEAFF | TGTGCCAGCAGCCTCCCGGACAGGAACACTGAAGCTTTCTTT
11 | . | TRBJ2-5 | TRBV20-1 | . | CSAILGETRYF | TGCAGTGCTATCCTAGGGGAGACCCGGTACTTC
15 | . | TRBJ2-5 | TRBV4-2 | few | CASSQELSLLETQYF | TGTGCCAGCAGCCAAGAGTTGTCGCTGCTGGAGACCCAGTACTTC
18 | . | TRBJ2-5 | TRBV24-1 | few | CATSDPMASDSPPETQYF | TGTGCCACCAGTGATCCTATGGCTAGCGATTCCCCTCCGGAGACCCAGTACTTC